This T cell receptor (beta chain) was identified in a study of T cell responses to AZD1222 COVID-19 vaccine. Study-level points and caveats: Spike-wide coverage was observed for vaccine-associated CD4 TCRs, with dominant responses at 160-218 and 743-854.

Notes on this clone: Its antigen is currently unknown.

Using immunoSEQ multiplex PCR, the repertoire was profiled, and TCRdb retains in-frame clones only, with some absent. The sample contains approximately 110,000 clones, 89% of which appear only once. This specimen consisted of peripheral blood, obtained 28 days after the second AZD1222 dose. The TCR sequence derives from an adult who received the AZD1222 COVID-19 vaccine.

Here the CDR3 DNA reads TGTGCCAGCCAGGGCGGGGGTAATGAGCAGTTCTTC. Residues: CASQGGGNEQFF. The V and J genes are TRBV28 and TRBJ2-1; 7 nucleotides agree with TRBD2. CDR1 is MDHEN, CDR2 SYDVKM, per germline. This CDR3 spans 12 amino acids. The V gene end was trimmed by 8 bases and the J gene end by 7 bases; junction bases not matched to a gene: 5.